The 27 T cell receptor beta chains reported below all come from one sample, sequenced in a study of cytomegalovirus exposure and HLA in healthy donors. PCR used 60 Vbeta primers and 13 Jbeta primers. Method: immunoSEQ multiplex PCR; TCRdb's copy keeps in-frame clones and lacks some. The data contain about 160,000 clones, over 70% of them singletons. Specimen: PBMCs. These receptors were taken from a man between 18 and 29 years old in good health and CMV-seropositive.

This clone was seen only a few times. The CDR3 here is CASKSGRGGEQYF. The CDR3 DNA reads as TGTGCCAGTAAAAGCGGGAGAGGGGGCGAGCAGTACTTC. The genes are TRBV2 and TRBJ2-7; 8 bases line up with TRBD2. This CDR3 comprises 13 residues. With 9 bases clipped from V and 6 bases from J, the junction kept 10 bases outside the gene matches. Germline-derived CDR1 and CDR2 are SNHLY and FYNNEI.

The chain employs TRBV27 and TRBJ2-5; D possibly corresponds to TRBD1 (5 bases). The CDR3 totals 13 residues. The V end was cut by 9 bases, the J end by 5 bases, with 16 bases between. Germline CDR1 and CDR2: MNHEY and SMNVEV (reference sequence). CDR3: CARREGVLETQYF. CDR3 in DNA: TGTGCCAGAAGAGAAGGGGTGTTGGAGACCCAGTACTTC.

The chain uses TRBV6-5 and TRBJ2-1, with 8 bases identical to TRBD2. Germline trimming cut 0 bases from V and 8 bases from J; bases unmatched to any gene: 6. This CDR3 has 15 amino acids. The germline V gene has CDR1 MNHEY and CDR2 SVGAGI. The DNA of the CDR3 is TGTGCCAGCAGTTACTCGGGGACTAGAATCTATGAGCAGTTCTTC. It yields the protein CASSYSGTRIYEQFF.

The rearrangement links TRBV2 to TRBJ1-4; no firm D call. This CDR3 is 14 amino acids long. Trimming cost V 10 bases and J 2 bases, with 14 bases left between them. Germline CDR1 SNHLY, CDR2 FYNNEI. The CDR3 DNA reads TGTGCCACCCTAGGTGGGTGGACTAATGAAAAACTGTTTTTT. Translation: CATLGGWTNEKLFF.

The V call is TRBV6-1, the J call TRBJ1-5; D ambiguous. This CDR3 has 15 residues. V gave up 4 bases and J gave up 5 bases, with 15 bases separating them. Germline CDR1 MNHNS, CDR2 SASEGT. DNA of the CDR3: TGTGCCAGCAGTGCCGGAGAGGGATGGTATCAGCCCCAGCATTTT. Residues: CASSAGEGWYQPQHF.

In its sample, this clone was seen a few times. The rearrangement joins TRBV27 to TRBJ1-6, with no clear D. The CDR3 extends over 12 amino acids. V was shortened by 5 bases and J by 7 bases, with 6 bases between the two germline ends. CDR1 is MNHEY and CDR2 is SMNVEV in the germline V gene (reference sequence). This chain's CDR3 is CASSPPNSPLHF. The CDR3, as DNA: TGTGCCAGCAGTCCTCCCAATTCACCCCTCCACTTT.

The sample holds a few counts of this clone. The chain uses TRBV28 and TRBJ1-5, with D perhaps matching TRBD1 (6 bases). Germline CDR1 and CDR2: MDHEN and SYDVKM. V was shortened by 8 bases and J by 1 base, with 12 bases between the two germline ends. This CDR3 spans 14 amino acids. The CDR3: CASQGISSNQPQHF. CDR3 bases: TGTGCCAGCCAGGGGATATCGAGCAATCAGCCCCAGCATTTT.

The chain joins TRBV7-9 to TRBJ1-2; D is unclear. V shed 5 bases and J shed 4 bases, with 14 bases lying between them. The CDR3 is 14 residues long. Germline V gene data show CDR1 as SEHNR and CDR2 as FQNEAQ (reference sequence). The CDR3 here is CASSLREMGYGYTF. The CDR3 region has the DNA TGTGCCAGCAGCCTAAGGGAGATGGGCTATGGCTACACCTTC.

V is TRBV18 and J is TRBJ2-2; TRBD1 aligns across 8 bases. This CDR3 region has 18 residues. V dropped 4 bases and J dropped 4; count of bases not matched to a gene: 14. The V gene's germline CDR1 is KGHSH and CDR2 LQKENI. The CDR3 spells CASSLSLPRTGTTGELFF. The CDR3, as DNA: TGTGCCAGCTCACTATCCCTCCCGAGGACAGGGACCACCGGGGAGCTGTTTTTT.

V gene TRBV7-7 combines with J gene TRBJ2-7; TRBD1 is a possible D gene (6 bases). Trimming cost V 5 bases and J 3 bases, with 11 bases left between them. Germline assignment: CDR1 SSHAT and CDR2 FNYEAQ (reference sequence). The CDR3 runs to 13 residues. The CDR3: CASSPGQGYEQYF. The CDR3, as DNA: TGTGCCAGCAGCCCGGGACAAGGCTACGAGCAGTACTTC.

The chain links TRBV2 to TRBJ2-7; 9 nucleotides match TRBD2. The CDR3 covers 15 residues. Per the germline V gene, CDR1 is SNHLY and CDR2 is FYNNEI. The V segment lost 4 bases and the J segment 4 bases; nucleotides outside the gene matches: 8. The CDR3 nucleotides read TGTGCCAGCAGTGGGGCTAGCGGGATTAGGTACGAGCAGTACTTC. It is translated as CASSGASGIRYEQYF.

The genes are TRBV6-6 and TRBJ2-7; D might be TRBD2 (6 bases). CDR3 size: 12 residues. V was trimmed by 10 bases and J by 0 bases, leaving 10 bases between them. CDR1 is MNHNY, CDR2 SVGAGI, per germline (reference sequence). In nucleotides, the CDR3 is TGTGCCACCCAGCGGGCCTCCTACGAGCAGTACTTC. Its translation: CATQRASYEQYF.

The V call is TRBV7-2, the J call TRBJ2-1; 13 bases align to TRBD2. The CDR3 is 18 residues long. Trimming at V came to 4 bases and at J to 0 bases, leaving 6 bases not matched to a gene. CDR1 and CDR2 (germline): SGHTA, FQGNSA. CDR3 in DNA: TGTGCCAGCAGCTCGACTAGCGGGGGGCCAAGCTCCTACAATGAGCAGTTCTTC. Encoded protein: CASSSTSGGPSSYNEQFF.

The gene calls are TRBV6-5 and TRBJ2-3, with 9 bases that match TRBD1. CDR1 MNHEY and CDR2 SVGAGI come from the germline V gene. CDR3 length equals 14 residues. Trimming removed 10 bases from V and 5 bases from J; junction bases left unmatched: 10. The CDR3 DNA follows: TGTGCCACCGCGGACAGGGGCCGCTTAGATACGCAGTATTTT. Its translation: CATADRGRLDTQYF.

The CDR3 DNA reads TGTGCCAGCAGACCCGGGACTAGCGGGTACAATGAGCAGTTCTTC. Protein product: CASRPGTSGYNEQFF. The chain carries TRBV5-4 and TRBJ2-1; 12 positions match TRBD2. The length of the CDR3 is 15 residues. V trimming: 5 bases; J trimming: 4 bases; junction bases outside the gene matches: 4. The germline gives CDR1 SGHNT, CDR2 YYREEE (reference sequence).

This chain joins TRBV5-5 and TRBJ2-1; TRBD1 agrees at 7 bases. Losses at the gene ends were 4 bases for V and 3 bases for J; bases not matched to a gene: 4. This CDR3 has 14 amino acids. The germline V gene encodes CDR1 SGHKS and CDR2 YYEKEE (reference sequence). As DNA, the CDR3 is TGTGCCAGCAGCCATTGGGACAGCTACAATGAGCAGTTCTTC. This codes for CASSHWDSYNEQFF.

This clone came up a few times. The gene calls are TRBV5-4 and TRBJ2-7; 11 positions agree with TRBD2. The CDR3 covers 14 residues. Germline loops: CDR1 SGHNT, CDR2 YYREEE (reference sequence). V lost 4 bases to trimming and J lost 6 bases; unmatched junction nucleotides: 6. DNA for the CDR3: TGTGCCAGCAGCATAGGACTAGCGGGTCCCGAGCAGTACTTC. Its protein is CASSIGLAGPEQYF.

This chain uses TRBV29-1 with TRBJ2-7, with TRBD2 identical over 8 bases. Germline CDR1 and CDR2: SQVTM and ANQGSEA. Trimming at V came to 4 bases and at J to 1 base, leaving 6 bases not matched to a gene. The CDR3 covers 14 residues. In DNA, the CDR3 is TGCAGCGTTGTTAGAACTAGCGGATCCTACGAGCAGTACTTC. Residues: CSVVRTSGSYEQYF.

Only one count was recorded for this clone. The chain has TRBV9 and TRBJ1-2; D possibly corresponds to TRBD1 (5 bases). Trimming took off 0 bases at V and 2 bases at J, with 8 bases between the two ends. There are 14 residues in the CDR3. CDR1 and CDR2 from the germline V gene are SGDLS and YYNGEE. In DNA form, the CDR3 reads TGTGCCAGCAGCGTAGGAAAGGGGAACTATGGCTACACCTTC. Its translation is CASSVGKGNYGYTF.

The CDR3 here is CASSANSLNTEAFF. CDR3 sequence (DNA): TGTGCCAGCAGTGCGAACAGTTTGAACACTGAAGCTTTCTTT. This rearrangement joins TRBV6-4 to TRBJ1-1; D gene uncertain. Germline V gene data show CDR1 as MRHNA and CDR2 as SNTAGT. The CDR3 covers 14 residues. V shed 4 bases and J shed 0 bases, with 9 bases lying between them.

This clone came up once. The chain recombines TRBV2 with TRBJ2-2; TRBD2 matches 7 bases. The CDR3 extends over 14 amino acids. Trimming took 6 bases from V and 3 from J; bases not matched to a gene: 4. Germline assignment: CDR1 SNHLY and CDR2 FYNNEI. CDR3 DNA: TGTGCCAGCAGCGGGACTACGGACACCGGGGAGCTGTTTTTT. As protein: CASSGTTDTGELFF.

V is TRBV28 and J is TRBJ2-1, with TRBD2 matching over 9 bases. The CDR3 consists of 18 residues. The germline V gene encodes CDR1 MDHEN and CDR2 SYDVKM. V gave up 2 bases and J gave up 3 bases; unmatched junction bases: 11. The CDR3 loop is CASSLVRAGGPLYNEQFF. In nucleotides, the CDR3 is TGTGCCAGCAGTTTAGTGCGGGCGGGGGGGCCCCTCTACAATGAGCAGTTCTTC.

The chain combines TRBV14 with TRBJ2-7; 8 bases align to TRBD2. V was pared by 4 bases and J by 0 bases, with 14 bases of the junction left unmatched. The CDR3 has 18 residues. CDR1 and CDR2 (germline): SGHDN, FVKESK. The CDR3 coding sequence is TGTGCCAGCAGCCCCACGGAAGGCCCTAGCGGGCCCTCCTACGAGCAGTACTTC. It translates to CASSPTEGPSGPSYEQYF. The full variable domain, in which reference TRBV14 and TRBJ2-7 provide the parts outside the CDR3, is EAGVTQFPSHSVIEKGQTVTLRCDPISGHDNLYWYRRVMGKEIKFLLHFVKESKQDESGMPNNRFLAERTGGTYSTLKVQPAELEDSGVYFCASSPTEGPSGPSYEQYFGPGTRLTVT.

J is TRBJ2-6 and V is TRBV19; TRBD2 matches 7 bases. Germline CDR1 is LNHDA and CDR2 is SQIVND (reference sequence). Trimming removed 3 bases from V and 4 bases from J; junction bases left unmatched: 6. This CDR3 comprises 16 residues. The DNA for the CDR3 is TGTGCCAGTAGTATTAGTAGGGGAGGGGGGGCCAACGTCCTGACTTTC. As protein: CASSISRGGGANVLTF.

CDR3 DNA: TGTGCCAGCAGCTTAGACAGGGACTCCTACGAGCAGTACTTC. It codes for CASSLDRDSYEQYF. The rearrangement joins TRBV7-2 to TRBJ2-7, with a weak D call TRBD1 (6 bases). This CDR3 has 14 amino acids. Trimming took off 1 base at V and 0 bases at J, with 7 bases between the two ends. Germline CDR1 reads SGHTA; CDR2 reads FQGNSA. Drawing the rest from reference TRBV7-2 and TRBJ2-7, the complete variable domain is GAGVSQSPSNKVTEKGKDVELRCDPISGHTALYWYRQSLGQGLEFLIYFQGNSAPDKSGLPSDRFSAERTGGSVSTLTIQRTQQEDSAVYLCASSLDRDSYEQYFGPGTRLTVT.

The chain carries TRBV6-6 and TRBJ1-2, with a tentative D call TRBD1 (5 bases). Germline CDR1 and CDR2: MNHNY and SVGAGI (reference sequence). CDR3 length equals 14 residues. Trimming pared 8 bases from V and 2 bases from J, leaving 15 bases between. The CDR3 loop is CASLSAGSNYGYTF. In DNA form, the CDR3 reads TGTGCCAGCCTTTCGGCAGGGTCAAACTATGGCTACACCTTC.

The V and J genes are TRBV7-9 and TRBJ1-1; D call uncertain. V lost 6 bases, J lost 1 base, and 18 bases lay in between. The germline CDR1 and CDR2 sequences are SEHNR and FQNEAQ (reference sequence). The CDR3 has 16 residues. The CDR3 bases are TGTGCCAGCAGTTCCCTCGACTTCAAAACGAACACTGAAGCTTTCTTT. Protein: CASSSLDFKTNTEAFF.